Listed below are T cell receptor beta chains from one sample, sequenced in a study of blood T cell repertoires in COVID-19. Using immunoSEQ multiplex PCR, the repertoire was profiled, and TCRdb retains in-frame clones only, with some absent. The top ten clones hold more than 3.5% of a sample with about 150,000 clones, 75% to 90% of them seen once. The sequencing sample was made of PBMCs or T cells enriched from blood (not recorded which). All receptors derive from a man in his fifties who had recovered from COVID-19. Both conserved end residues are part of each CDR3. D genes are given only for firm matches. Clone size is not always given. Where it is, it says once, few, many or a class for expanded clones.

j_call	v_call	cdr3_length	d_call	clone_size	cdr3_nt	cdr3_aa
TRBJ2-3	TRBV4-2	17	TRBD2	.	TGTGCCAGCAGCCAAAACCCCTTATCTAGCGGGGCAAGAGGGCAGTATTTT	CASSQNPLSSGARGQYF
TRBJ2-7	TRBV18	14	.	.	TGTGCCAGCTCACCCACCAGGGAAATATACGAGCAGTACTTC	CASSPTREIYEQYF
TRBJ1-1	TRBV14	13	.	few	TGTGCCAGCAGCCAAGGAGTGAACACTGAAGCTTTCTTT	CASSQGVNTEAFF
TRBJ1-2	TRBV10-3	13	TRBD1	.	TGTGCCATCAGTGCGGACAGGGGGCTTGGCTACACCTTC	CAISADRGLGYTF
TRBJ1-1	TRBV4-3	14	.	.	TGCGCCAGCAGCCAAGTGGGGAGGATTCCTGAAGCTTTCTTT	CASSQVGRIPEAFF
TRBJ1-6	TRBV30	15	.	few	TGTGCCTGGAGTGTTGCCCGGGGGATCAATTCACCCCTCCACTTT	CAWSVARGINSPLHF
TRBJ1-3	TRBV5-4	14	TRBD1	.	TGTGCCAGCAGCTTGGGGACAGGAGGAAACACCATATATTTT	CASSLGTGGNTIYF
TRBJ2-5	TRBV12-3/TRBV12-4	13	TRBD2	.	TGTGCCAGCAGTTTCGGACTAGAAGAGACCCAGTACTTC	CASSFGLEETQYF
TRBJ2-3	TRBV7-2	17	TRBD2	.	TGTGCCAGCAGCCCAAGACTAGCGGGCCTAGGCACAGATACGCAGTATTTT	CASSPRLAGLGTDTQYF
TRBJ1-2	TRBV7-2	13	TRBD1	.	TGTGCCAGCAGCTCTGGGACAGCCTATGGCTACACCTTC	CASSSGTAYGYTF
TRBJ2-1	TRBV19	17	.	.	TGTGCCAGTAGTATCAAGGCAGCTTGGAGCTCCTACAATGAGCAGTTCTTC	CASSIKAAWSSYNEQFF
TRBJ1-5	TRBV2	13	TRBD1	.	TGTGCCAGCCGGAACAGGGGTAATCAGCCCCAGCATTTT	CASRNRGNQPQHF
TRBJ2-1	TRBV7-9	14	TRBD1	.	TGTGCCAGCAGCTTAGACCACAGGGGGACTGAGCAGTTCTTC	CASSLDHRGTEQFF
TRBJ1-5	TRBV5-4	13	.	few	TGTGCCAGCAGTCCCGACTTCAATCAGCCCCAGCATTTT	CASSPDFNQPQHF
TRBJ1-4	TRBV7-2	15	.	.	TGTGCCAGCAGCTTTCTCGGAACAGGGAAGGAAAAACTGTTTTTT	CASSFLGTGKEKLFF
TRBJ2-3	TRBV7-9	14	.	.	TGTGCCAGCAGCTTAGGACACAGTCTCGATACGCAGTATTTT	CASSLGHSLDTQYF
TRBJ1-5	TRBV6-2/TRBV6-3	13	.	.	TGTGCCAGCAGTTCTGGACGGGGTCAGCCCCAGCATTTT	CASSSGRGQPQHF
TRBJ2-7	TRBV19	15	TRBD2	.	TGTGCCAGTAGTATAGGACGCGGGGGACCCTACGAGCAGTACTTC	CASSIGRGGPYEQYF
TRBJ2-2	TRBV4-3	13	.	.	TGCGCCAGCAGCTCGCAGGGGACCGGGGAGCTGTTTTTT	CASSSQGTGELFF
TRBJ2-1	TRBV7-2	17	TRBD2	.	TGTGCCAGCAGCTTACTGTGGGGACTAGCGGGAGGCGCTGAGCAGTTCTTC	CASSLLWGLAGGAEQFF
TRBJ1-1	TRBV19	13	.	.	TGTGCCAGTAGTCTTGGACTTAACACTGAAGCTTTCTTT	CASSLGLNTEAFF
TRBJ1-1	TRBV6-5	13	.	.	TGTGCCAGCACCCAGAGGTCTTCGGGTAACGCTTTCTTT	CASTQRSSGNAFF
TRBJ2-2	TRBV6-5	15	TRBD1	.	TGTGCCAGCAGTTACCTAGACAGGGCCACCGGGGAGCTGTTTTTT	CASSYLDRATGELFF
TRBJ1-1	TRBV21-1	14	.	.	TGTGCCAGCAGCCTCAAGGGAGGGAACACTGAAGCTTTCTTT	CASSLKGGNTEAFF
TRBJ1-2	TRBV5-6	15	.	few	TGTGCCAGCAGGGGGAAAACGGTCCAGGGTTATGGCTACACCTTC	CASRGKTVQGYGYTF
TRBJ2-3	TRBV19	13	.	once	TGTGCCACCCGGCCGGGGAGCACAGATACGCAGTATTTT	CATRPGSTDTQYF
TRBJ1-2	TRBV19	14	.	.	TGTGCCAGTAGTACCCCCCGCCAGGGAGGAGGCTACACCTTC	CASSTPRQGGGYTF
TRBJ1-4	TRBV5-5	15	.	.	TGTGCCAGCCGAATGGGGGCCGCTGGGATTGAAAAACTGTTTTTT	CASRMGAAGIEKLFF
TRBJ2-3	TRBV9	15	TRBD2	once	TGTGCCAGCAGCGAGCGGGAGGGGAGCACAGATACGCAGTATTTT	CASSEREGSTDTQYF